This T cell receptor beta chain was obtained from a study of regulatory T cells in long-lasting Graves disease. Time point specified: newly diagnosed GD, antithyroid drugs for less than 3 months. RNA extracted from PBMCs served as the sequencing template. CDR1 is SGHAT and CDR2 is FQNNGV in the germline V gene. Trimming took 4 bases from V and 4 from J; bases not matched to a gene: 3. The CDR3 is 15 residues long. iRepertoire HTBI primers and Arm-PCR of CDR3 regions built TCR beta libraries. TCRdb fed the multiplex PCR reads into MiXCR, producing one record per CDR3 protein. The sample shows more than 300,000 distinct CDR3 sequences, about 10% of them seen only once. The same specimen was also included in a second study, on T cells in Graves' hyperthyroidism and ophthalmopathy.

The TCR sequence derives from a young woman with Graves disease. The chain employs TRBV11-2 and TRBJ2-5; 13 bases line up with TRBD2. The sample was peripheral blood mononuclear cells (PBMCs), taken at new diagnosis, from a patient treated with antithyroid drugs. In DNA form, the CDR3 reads TGTGCCAGCAGCTCGGGACTAGCGGGGAGAGAGACCCAGTACTTC. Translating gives CASSSGLAGRETQYF.